In this sample, the clone carrying this T cell receptor beta chain turned up many times. The V gene's germline CDR1 is SGHDN and CDR2 FVKESK. After removal of 5 bases from V and 3 bases from J, the junction contained 4 bases not matched to a gene. The CDR3 covers 14 residues. Thyroid surgery was preceded by no treatment in any patient. TCRdb used MiXCR to call clones anew from the PCR reads. The sample yields 30,000 to 45,000 clones, about 20% seen once. The data stem from a study of metastatic and nonmetastatic thyroid tumors. Across the whole study: Repertoires from malignant and benign thyroid patients were compared across blood and tumor or nodule tissue.

V is TRBV14 and J is TRBJ1-1; 9 bases fit TRBD1. Sequenced sample: blood. The receptor's source is a female donor with papillary thyroid cancer or a benign thyroid nodule (not recorded which). Some clones in this sample may be carry-over from other donors' samples. Here the CDR3 reads CASSTRTGDTEAFF. The CDR3 DNA reads TGTGCCAGCAGCACTCGGACAGGGGACACTGAAGCTTTCTTT.